This T cell receptor (beta chain) comes out of a study of PD-1 blockade in classical Hodgkin lymphoma. Clones were sequenced by immunoSEQ multiplex PCR, and TCRdb holds only the in-frame ones, with some missing. Here the sample spans 23,000 or so clones, around 68% being singletons. Stated time point: cycle 4 day 1 (C4D1), after less than 7 weeks of nivolumab. Autologous stem cell transplantation was followed by relapse in every patient, and brentuximab vedotin exposure varied. This clone was counted only a few times. Its antigen is as yet unknown. The junction does not match germline at one end; this may be a read error. Findings of the study overall: Newly diagnosed patients had diversity similar to the baseline diversity of complete responders.

CDR1 is SSHAT, CDR2 FNYEAQ, per germline (reference sequence). The CDR3 has 16 residues. The J gene is TRBJ2-5, the V gene TRBV7-7; 12 positions match TRBD2. This sequence was found in a human donor with classical Hodgkin lymphoma. The specimen comprised peripheral blood mononuclear cells (PBMCs), sampled before the fourth cycle of nivolumab. CDR3 nucleotide sequence: TGTGCTAGCAGCTTAATCCTAGCGGGGGGGCGTGAGACCCAGTACTTC. It codes for CASSLILAGGRETQYF.